These T cell receptor beta chains were read from a single sample in a study of metastatic and nonmetastatic thyroid tumors. TCRdb ran MiXCR on the PCR reads. The sample carries roughly 71,000 clones, more than 15% recorded once. What was sequenced was blood. The origin of the receptors is a female donor with papillary thyroid cancer or a benign thyroid nodule (not recorded which). Some clones in this sample may be carry-over from other donors' samples. The CDR3 runs from the conserved cysteine through the conserved F or W. Each record gives: D gene, J gene, V gene, clone size, CDR3 DNA, CDR3 protein. A D gene is named only where the DNA matches it firmly. Some rows mark clone size as missing; the rest say once, few, many or name a class of expanded clone.

d_call: .; j_call: TRBJ1-2; v_call: TRBV9; clone_size: .; cdr3_nt: TGTGCCAGCAGCGTAGACCTTTCTAACTATGGCTACACCTTC; cdr3_aa: CASSVDLSNYGYTF
d_call: .; j_call: TRBJ1-1; v_call: TRBV20-1; clone_size: .; cdr3_nt: TGCAGTGCTAGGGGAGGGGGGAGCACTGAAGCTTTCTTT; cdr3_aa: CSARGGGSTEAFF
d_call: .; j_call: TRBJ2-7; v_call: TRBV28; clone_size: few; cdr3_nt: TGTGCCAGCAGTCCTAGGGTGGGACCAGCTGACTACGAGCAGTACTTC; cdr3_aa: CASSPRVGPADYEQYF
d_call: TRBD2; j_call: TRBJ2-3; v_call: TRBV5-1; clone_size: many; cdr3_nt: TGCGCCAGCAGCTTGGGGGCGGGAGTAGGCGCAGATACGCAGTATTTT; cdr3_aa: CASSLGAGVGADTQYF
d_call: TRBD1; j_call: TRBJ1-6; v_call: TRBV27; clone_size: few; cdr3_nt: TGTGTCAGCAGTCACCTGGACAGGGTGGACTCACCCCTCCACTTT; cdr3_aa: CVSSHLDRVDSPLHF
d_call: TRBD2; j_call: TRBJ2-1; v_call: TRBV19; clone_size: many; cdr3_nt: TGTGCCAGTAGTCTTGGCGGGAGCTCCTACAATGAGCAGTTCTTC; cdr3_aa: CASSLGGSSYNEQFF
d_call: .; j_call: TRBJ1-4; v_call: TRBV7-9; clone_size: many; cdr3_nt: TGTGCCAGCAGCTTATCAGGGGAAAAACTGTTTTTT; cdr3_aa: CASSLSGEKLFF
d_call: .; j_call: TRBJ2-4; v_call: TRBV12-3/TRBV12-4; clone_size: many; cdr3_nt: TGTGCCAGCAGTCTTCAAGGGGGGAAGGGAAACATTCAGTACTTC; cdr3_aa: CASSLQGGKGNIQYF
d_call: .; j_call: TRBJ1-1; v_call: TRBV28; clone_size: many; cdr3_nt: TGTGCCAGCAGTTTAGTAATAAGGAACACTGAAGCTTTCTTT; cdr3_aa: CASSLVIRNTEAFF
d_call: .; j_call: TRBJ2-7; v_call: TRBV15; clone_size: many; cdr3_nt: TGTGCCACCAGCATCGGGCAGGGGTTCTACGAGCAGTACTTC; cdr3_aa: CATSIGQGFYEQYF
d_call: TRBD1; j_call: TRBJ1-6; v_call: TRBV3-1; clone_size: .; cdr3_nt: TGTGCCAGCAGCCCGCCGGGACAGTATAATTCACCCCTCCACTTT; cdr3_aa: CASSPPGQYNSPLHF
d_call: .; j_call: TRBJ2-1; v_call: TRBV6-5; clone_size: many; cdr3_nt: TGTGCCAGCAGTTACGACTCTAGCTCCTACAATGAGCAGTTCTTC; cdr3_aa: CASSYDSSSYNEQFF
d_call: .; j_call: TRBJ2-5; v_call: TRBV7-2; clone_size: .; cdr3_nt: TGTGCCAGCAGCTTGGGTTTAACAGGGCAGACCCAGTACTTC; cdr3_aa: CASSLGLTGQTQYF
d_call: .; j_call: TRBJ2-5; v_call: TRBV18; clone_size: many; cdr3_nt: TGTGCCAGCTCACCACCGGCTAGCGTCGAGACCCAGTACTTC; cdr3_aa: CASSPPASVETQYF
d_call: .; j_call: TRBJ1-1; v_call: TRBV12-3/TRBV12-4; clone_size: many; cdr3_nt: TGTGCCAGCAGTTTAGGGACAGCGAACACTGAAGCTTTCTTT; cdr3_aa: CASSLGTANTEAFF
d_call: .; j_call: TRBJ2-3; v_call: TRBV4-2; clone_size: many; cdr3_nt: TGTGCCAGCAGCCAAGGCGGGGGCAGCACAGATACGCAGTATTTT; cdr3_aa: CASSQGGGSTDTQYF
d_call: .; j_call: TRBJ1-6; v_call: TRBV19; clone_size: few; cdr3_nt: TGTGCCAGTAGATCCGGCAGGGGCACTTCACCCCTCCACTTT; cdr3_aa: CASRSGRGTSPLHF
d_call: TRBD1; j_call: TRBJ2-7; v_call: TRBV6-2/TRBV6-3; clone_size: many; cdr3_nt: TGTGCCAGCAGTTTCGGACAGGCCTACGAGCAGTACTTC; cdr3_aa: CASSFGQAYEQYF
d_call: .; j_call: TRBJ2-7; v_call: TRBV6-6; clone_size: .; cdr3_nt: TGTGCCAGCAGTTACCCGGACAGTGCGAACTATGCTACCTACGAGCAGTACTTC; cdr3_aa: CASSYPDSANYATYEQYF
d_call: .; j_call: TRBJ1-6; v_call: TRBV30; clone_size: many; cdr3_nt: TGTGCCTGGCGAACAGGGAAATTAGAATCTTATAATTCACCCCTCCACTTT; cdr3_aa: CAWRTGKLESYNSPLHF
d_call: TRBD1; j_call: TRBJ1-5; v_call: TRBV6-1; clone_size: many; cdr3_nt: TGTGCCAGCAGTCGAGGGGGCGCCGGCAATCAGCCCCAGCATTTT; cdr3_aa: CASSRGGAGNQPQHF
d_call: TRBD2; j_call: TRBJ2-5; v_call: TRBV30; clone_size: many; cdr3_nt: TGTGCCTGGAGTGTACGACTAGCGGCATCACAAGAGACCCAGTACTTC; cdr3_aa: CAWSVRLAASQETQYF
d_call: .; j_call: TRBJ2-2; v_call: TRBV4-1; clone_size: .; cdr3_nt: TGCGCCAGCAGCCAACTGCCGGATTACACCGGGGAGCTGTTTTTT; cdr3_aa: CASSQLPDYTGELFF
d_call: TRBD2; j_call: TRBJ2-1; v_call: TRBV14; clone_size: many; cdr3_nt: TGTGCCAGCAGCCAAGATAGTTGGGGGGGGGACGAGCAGTTCTTC; cdr3_aa: CASSQDSWGGDEQFF
d_call: .; j_call: TRBJ1-5; v_call: TRBV13; clone_size: many; cdr3_nt: TGTGCCAGCAGCTTAGGAAGGGGGGCTAATCAGCCCCAGCATTTT; cdr3_aa: CASSLGRGANQPQHF
d_call: TRBD1; j_call: TRBJ2-3; v_call: TRBV2; clone_size: .; cdr3_nt: TGTGCCAGCAGTTCCCTGGACAGGGCTAGCACAGATACGCAGTATTTT; cdr3_aa: CASSSLDRASTDTQYF
d_call: TRBD2; j_call: TRBJ2-4; v_call: TRBV20-1; clone_size: .; cdr3_nt: TGCAGTGCTTCCCAGACTAGCGGGAGTATTGCCAAAAACATTCAGTACTTC; cdr3_aa: CSASQTSGSIAKNIQYF
d_call: .; j_call: TRBJ1-6; v_call: TRBV27; clone_size: few; cdr3_nt: TGTGCCAGCAGTTTAGCAGTGTCCTGCTCACCCCTCCACTTT; cdr3_aa: CASSLAVSCSPLHF
d_call: TRBD2; j_call: TRBJ2-5; v_call: TRBV2; clone_size: .; cdr3_nt: TGTGCCAGCACCCCAGCGGGAGGGTCAGAGACCCAGTACTTC; cdr3_aa: CASTPAGGSETQYF
d_call: TRBD2; j_call: TRBJ2-1; v_call: TRBV5-1; clone_size: many; cdr3_nt: TGCGCCAGCAGGGAAGGACTAGCGGCTTACAATGAGCAGTTCTTC; cdr3_aa: CASREGLAAYNEQFF
d_call: TRBD2; j_call: TRBJ2-1; v_call: TRBV27; clone_size: many; cdr3_nt: TGTGCCAGCAGTCCGACTAGCGGGAACCCCTACAATGAGCAGTTCTTC; cdr3_aa: CASSPTSGNPYNEQFF
d_call: TRBD2; j_call: TRBJ2-7; v_call: TRBV6-1; clone_size: many; cdr3_nt: TGTGCCAGCAGTCCTCTAATAGCGGGAGTTCCCTACGAGCAGTACTTC; cdr3_aa: CASSPLIAGVPYEQYF
d_call: .; j_call: TRBJ2-3; v_call: TRBV3-1; clone_size: many; cdr3_nt: TGTGCCAGCAGCCAAGACACCCGGTGGGGTGGCACAGATACGCAGTATTTT; cdr3_aa: CASSQDTRWGGTDTQYF
d_call: .; j_call: TRBJ2-4; v_call: TRBV5-8; clone_size: .; cdr3_nt: TGTGCCAGCAGCTTGATAGGAGCCAAAAACATTCAGTACTTC; cdr3_aa: CASSLIGAKNIQYF
d_call: .; j_call: TRBJ2-6; v_call: TRBV5-1; clone_size: medium-sized; cdr3_nt: TGCGCCAGCAGCTTCCTCCTCTCTGGGGCCAACGTCCTGACTTTC; cdr3_aa: CASSFLLSGANVLTF
d_call: .; j_call: TRBJ2-1; v_call: TRBV10-3; clone_size: many; cdr3_nt: TGTGCCATCAGTGAAGGCAATGAGCAGTTCTTC; cdr3_aa: CAISEGNEQFF
d_call: TRBD1; j_call: TRBJ2-7; v_call: TRBV11-2; clone_size: .; cdr3_nt: TGTGCCAGCATCCCGGGACAGGGGGCGTACGAGCAGTACTTC; cdr3_aa: CASIPGQGAYEQYF
d_call: .; j_call: TRBJ1-1; v_call: TRBV4-1; clone_size: many; cdr3_nt: TGCGCCAGCAGCCCAGGGACGCTCACTGAAGCTTTCTTT; cdr3_aa: CASSPGTLTEAFF
d_call: .; j_call: TRBJ2-3; v_call: TRBV9; clone_size: .; cdr3_nt: TGTGCCAGCAGCGTAGATAATAGCCCCCCGTATTTT; cdr3_aa: CASSVDNSPPYF
d_call: .; j_call: TRBJ2-7; v_call: TRBV7-6; clone_size: many; cdr3_nt: TGTGCCAGCAGCTGGGGACCCCGACTACCTGGGGAGCAGTACTTC; cdr3_aa: CASSWGPRLPGEQYF
d_call: .; j_call: TRBJ2-3; v_call: TRBV28; clone_size: many; cdr3_nt: TGTGCCAGCAGTTTACCCTCCACAGATACGCAGTATTTT; cdr3_aa: CASSLPSTDTQYF
d_call: .; j_call: TRBJ2-2; v_call: TRBV14; clone_size: many; cdr3_nt: TGTGCCAGCAGCCCGGAGCGGACCGGGGAGCTGTTTTTT; cdr3_aa: CASSPERTGELFF
d_call: TRBD1; j_call: TRBJ1-5; v_call: TRBV12-3/TRBV12-4; clone_size: few; cdr3_nt: TGTGCCAGCAGTCAAACAGGGGTAATAAGCAATCAGCCCCAGCATTTT; cdr3_aa: CASSQTGVISNQPQHF
d_call: TRBD1; j_call: TRBJ2-2; v_call: TRBV5-1; clone_size: .; cdr3_nt: TGCGCCAGCAGCGCAACAGGGGCGAACACCGGGGAGCTGTTTTTT; cdr3_aa: CASSATGANTGELFF
d_call: TRBD2; j_call: TRBJ2-2; v_call: TRBV11-2; clone_size: many; cdr3_nt: TGTGCCAGCAGTTTCGGACTAGATTTGCACACCGGGGAGCTGTTTTTT; cdr3_aa: CASSFGLDLHTGELFF
d_call: .; j_call: TRBJ1-5; v_call: TRBV6-1; clone_size: many; cdr3_nt: TGTGCCAGCAGTGGAGGGAATTCAAACAGGGATCGGCCCCAGCATTTT; cdr3_aa: CASSGGNSNRDRPQHF
d_call: TRBD2; j_call: TRBJ2-1; v_call: TRBV12-3/TRBV12-4; clone_size: many; cdr3_nt: TGTGCCAGCAGTGCCCGGGGCGGGAGGACCGCAAATGAGCAGTTCTTC; cdr3_aa: CASSARGGRTANEQFF
d_call: .; j_call: TRBJ2-2; v_call: TRBV12-3/TRBV12-4; clone_size: few; cdr3_nt: TGTGCCAGCAGTCCCTTGGAGTCCGGGGAGCTGTTTTTT; cdr3_aa: CASSPLESGELFF
d_call: .; j_call: TRBJ1-6; v_call: TRBV20-1; clone_size: many; cdr3_nt: TGCAGTGCTAGAGACAAGGGGACGGGGTTTATCGGTTCACCCCTCCACTTT; cdr3_aa: CSARDKGTGFIGSPLHF
d_call: .; j_call: TRBJ2-7; v_call: TRBV7-2; clone_size: many; cdr3_nt: TGTGCCAGCAGCTCAGCCGGGGCACACCTCTACGAGCAGTACTTC; cdr3_aa: CASSSAGAHLYEQYF
d_call: .; j_call: TRBJ1-2; v_call: TRBV7-2; clone_size: .; cdr3_nt: TGTGCCAGCAGCTTAGGGGGCTGGCAGGCTGGAGGCTACACCTTC; cdr3_aa: CASSLGGWQAGGYTF
d_call: .; j_call: TRBJ1-1; v_call: TRBV27; clone_size: few; cdr3_nt: TGTGCCAGCAGTCTTGCTGGCGGGAACACTGAAGCTTTCTTT; cdr3_aa: CASSLAGGNTEAFF
d_call: .; j_call: TRBJ2-1; v_call: TRBV6-1; clone_size: few; cdr3_nt: TGTGCCAGCAGTGATATAAAAGGTCACTCCTACAATGAGCAGTTCTTC; cdr3_aa: CASSDIKGHSYNEQFF
d_call: .; j_call: TRBJ2-2; v_call: TRBV3-1; clone_size: .; cdr3_nt: TGTGCCAGCAGCCAAGATTTTGGGCACGCAGGGACCGGGGAGCTGTTTTTT; cdr3_aa: CASSQDFGHAGTGELFF